Reported below is one TCR beta chain. Other DNA sequences in this sample translate to the same CDR3. Per the original methods: Researchers report that nucleated cell counts were estimated from reference gene primer amplification. Measured with immunoSEQ multiplex PCR; TCRdb has only the in-frame clones, and not every one. V and J calls and clone size are copied from that table; D and trimming were computed from the DNA. The table shows 300,000 to 400,000 clones, with more than 70% occurring only once. The Seattle site enrolled patients during active infection and followed them longitudinally. Germline CDR1 and CDR2: SGHRS and YFSETQ. The CDR3 length is 15 residues. V lost 0 bases and J lost 5; bases outside the gene matches: 4. This record comes from a study of blood T cell repertoires in COVID-19. About the research overall: The study drew acute and convalescent COVID-19 samples from the United States, Italy and Spain. PBMCs, B-cell-depleted T cells, or T cells provided the cDNA or gDNA that made up the material.

Sequenced: peripheral blood. This clonotype was obtained from a woman in her seventies with COVID-19, enrolled during active disease. The chain has TRBV5-1 and TRBJ2-1, with 8 bases that match TRBD1. The CDR3 spells CASSLGGTGNNEQFF. CDR3 in DNA: TGCGCCAGCAGCTTGGGAGGGACAGGCAACAATGAGCAGTTCTTC.